The clone carrying this TCR beta chain was detected a few times. The data derive from a study of metastatic and nonmetastatic thyroid tumors. All patients reached thyroid surgery having received no treatment beforehand. TCRdb recomputed clones from the PCR reads via MiXCR. This table has about 41,000 clones, approximately 28% appearing once. V lost 5 bases to trimming and J lost 4 bases, with 9 bases between them. The CDR3 spans 12 residues. The germline V gene encodes CDR1 MNHNS and CDR2 SASEGT. The receptor was isolated from a male donor with papillary thyroid cancer or a benign thyroid nodule (not recorded which). Some clones in this sample may be carry-over from other donors' samples. V gene TRBV6-1 combines with J gene TRBJ2-7, with D hard to call. The sample consisted of blood. Here the CDR3 DNA reads TGTGCCAGCAGTCAACCTGAATACGAGCAGTACTTC. This codes for CASSQPEYEQYF.